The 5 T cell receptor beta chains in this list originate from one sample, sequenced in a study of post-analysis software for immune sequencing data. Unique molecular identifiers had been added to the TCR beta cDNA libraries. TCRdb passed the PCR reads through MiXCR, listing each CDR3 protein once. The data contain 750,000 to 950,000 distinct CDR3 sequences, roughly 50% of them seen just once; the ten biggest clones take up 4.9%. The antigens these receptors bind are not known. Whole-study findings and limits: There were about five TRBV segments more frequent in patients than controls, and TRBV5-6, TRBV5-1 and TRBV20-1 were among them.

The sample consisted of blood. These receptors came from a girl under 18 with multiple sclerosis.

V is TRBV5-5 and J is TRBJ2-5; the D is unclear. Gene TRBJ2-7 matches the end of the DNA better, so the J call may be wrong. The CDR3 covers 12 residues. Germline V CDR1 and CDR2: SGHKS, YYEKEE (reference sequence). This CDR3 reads CASSLEFFEQYF. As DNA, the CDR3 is TGTGCCAGCAGCTTGGAATTCTTCGAGCAGTACTTC.

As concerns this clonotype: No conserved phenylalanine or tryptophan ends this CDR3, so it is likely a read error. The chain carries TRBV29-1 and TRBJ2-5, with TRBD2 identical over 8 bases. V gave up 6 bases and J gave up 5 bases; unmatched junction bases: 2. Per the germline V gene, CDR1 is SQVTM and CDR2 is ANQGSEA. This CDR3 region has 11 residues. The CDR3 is CSVASGETQYL. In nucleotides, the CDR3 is TGCAGCGTCGCTAGCGGGGAGACCCAGTACTTA.

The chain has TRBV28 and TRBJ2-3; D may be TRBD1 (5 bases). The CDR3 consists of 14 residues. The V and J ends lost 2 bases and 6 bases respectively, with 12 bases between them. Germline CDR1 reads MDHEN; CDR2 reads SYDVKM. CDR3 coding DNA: TGTGCCAGCAGTTTAGGGTCAGGGATGGATACGCAGTATTTT. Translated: CASSLGSGMDTQYF.

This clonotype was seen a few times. CDR3 loop: CAISEGINEQFF. In nucleotides, the CDR3 is TGTGCCATCAGTGAAGGCATCAATGAGCAGTTCTTC. The J gene is TRBJ2-1, the V gene TRBV10-3; no definite D call. Looked up from germline, CDR1 is ENHRY and CDR2 is SYGVKD. Trimming shortened V by 3 bases and J by 6 bases, and 6 bases separated the two germline ends. CDR3 length: 12 residues.

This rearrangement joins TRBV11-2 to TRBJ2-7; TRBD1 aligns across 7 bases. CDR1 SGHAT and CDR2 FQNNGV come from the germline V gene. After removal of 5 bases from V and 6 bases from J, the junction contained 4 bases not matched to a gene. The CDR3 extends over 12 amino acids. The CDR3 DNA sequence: TGTGCCAGCAGCCAGACAGGGTTCGAGCAGTACTTC. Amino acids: CASSQTGFEQYF.